This TCR beta chain was sequenced in a study of T-cell reconstitution after alpha-beta-depleted transplantation in children. Study-level points and caveats: At around two months after transplant, the alpha-beta T cells were reportedly derived from several hundred expanded clones that came from non-depleted graft cells. T-cell counts and diversity were attributed mostly to newly produced T cells one year after transplant.

Construction of the TCRbeta library involved unique molecular identifiers. TCRdb recomputed calls from the PCR reads with MiXCR, one row per CDR3 protein. The data show about 210,000 distinct CDR3 sequences, approximately 19% seen once. Notes on this clonotype: Its specificity is unknown.

The germline V gene encodes CDR1 WNHNN and CDR2 SYGVQD (reference sequence). The germline V and J ends were trimmed by 5 bases and 7 bases, with 14 bases remaining between them. The CDR3 is 13 amino acids. The clonotype originates from a male patient between 2 and 10 years old who had a stem cell transplant for acute lymphoblastic leukemia, so the T cells may come from the graft donor. The chain links TRBV10-1 to TRBJ1-1; D is perhaps TRBD1 (5 bases). Specimen: PBMCs, mostly from graft donor cells, collected 360 days after TCRalphabeta/CD19-depleted stem cell transplant. The CDR3 protein is CASSPQNRIEAFF. The CDR3 DNA is TGCGCCAGCAGTCCACAAAACAGGATTGAAGCTTTCTTT.